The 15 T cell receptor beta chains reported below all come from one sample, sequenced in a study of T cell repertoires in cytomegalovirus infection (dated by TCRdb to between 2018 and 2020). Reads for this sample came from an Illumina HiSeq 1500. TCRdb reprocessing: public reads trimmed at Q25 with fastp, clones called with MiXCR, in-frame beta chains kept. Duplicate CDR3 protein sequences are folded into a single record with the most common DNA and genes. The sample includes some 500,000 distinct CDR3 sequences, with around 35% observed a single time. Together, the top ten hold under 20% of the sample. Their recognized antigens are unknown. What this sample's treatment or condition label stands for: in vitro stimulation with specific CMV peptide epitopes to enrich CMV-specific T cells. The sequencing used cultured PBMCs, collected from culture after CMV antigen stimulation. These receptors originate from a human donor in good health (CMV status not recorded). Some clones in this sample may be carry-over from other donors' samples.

The CDR3 region is CASSTLGRGQETQYF. The CDR3 coding sequence is TGTGCCAGCAGTACCCTCGGCAGGGGCCAAGAGACCCAGTACTTC. This chain links TRBV28 with TRBJ2-5, with a possible D match to TRBD1 (6 bases). V lost 5 bases, J lost 1 base, and 14 bases lay in between. The germline CDR1 and CDR2 sequences are MDHEN and SYDVKM. The CDR3 is 15 amino acids.

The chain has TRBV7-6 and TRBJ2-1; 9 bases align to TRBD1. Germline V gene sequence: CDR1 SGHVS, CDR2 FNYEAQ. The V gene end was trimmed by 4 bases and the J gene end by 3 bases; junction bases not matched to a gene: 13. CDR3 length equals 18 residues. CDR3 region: CASSSPVNRDRDYNEQFF. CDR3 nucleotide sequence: TGTGCCAGCAGCTCCCCGGTCAACCGGGACAGGGACTACAATGAGCAGTTCTTC. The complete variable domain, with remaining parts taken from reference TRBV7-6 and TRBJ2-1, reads GAGVSQSPRYKVTKRGQDVALRCDPISGHVSLYWYRQALGQGPEFLTYFNYEAQQDKSGLPNDRFSAERPEGSISTLTIQRTEQRDSAMYRCASSSPVNRDRDYNEQFFGPGTRLTVL.

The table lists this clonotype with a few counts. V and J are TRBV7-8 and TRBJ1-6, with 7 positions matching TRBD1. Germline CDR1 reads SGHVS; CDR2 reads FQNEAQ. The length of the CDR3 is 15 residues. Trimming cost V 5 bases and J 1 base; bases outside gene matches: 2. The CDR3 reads CASSQGQSYNSPLHF. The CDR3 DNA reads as TGTGCCAGCAGCCAGGGACAGTCCTATAATTCACCCCTCCACTTT.

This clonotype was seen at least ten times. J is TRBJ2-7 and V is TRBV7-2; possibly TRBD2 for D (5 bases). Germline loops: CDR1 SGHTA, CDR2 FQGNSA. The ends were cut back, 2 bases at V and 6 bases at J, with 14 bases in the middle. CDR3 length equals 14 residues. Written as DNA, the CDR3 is TGTGCCAGCAGCTTAAACCTTGCTCGGGGCGAGCAGTACTTC. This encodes CASSLNLARGEQYF.

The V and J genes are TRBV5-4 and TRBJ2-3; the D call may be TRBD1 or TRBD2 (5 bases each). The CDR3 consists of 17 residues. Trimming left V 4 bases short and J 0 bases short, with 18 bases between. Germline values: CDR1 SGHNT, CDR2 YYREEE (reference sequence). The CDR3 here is CASSPRGPYTSTDTQYF. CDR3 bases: TGTGCCAGCAGCCCGAGGGGACCCTACACTAGCACAGATACGCAGTATTTT. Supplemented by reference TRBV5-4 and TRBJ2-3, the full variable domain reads ETGVTQSPTHLIKTRGQQVTLRCSSQSGHNTVSWYQQALGQGPQFIFQYYREEENGRGNFPPRFSGLQFPNYSSELNVNALELDDSALYLCASSPRGPYTSTDTQYFGPGTRLTVL.

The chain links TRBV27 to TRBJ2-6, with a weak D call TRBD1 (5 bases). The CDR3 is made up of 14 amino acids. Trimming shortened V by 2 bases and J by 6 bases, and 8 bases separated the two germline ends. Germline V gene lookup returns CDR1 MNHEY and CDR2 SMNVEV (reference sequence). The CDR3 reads CASSLIGQANVLTF. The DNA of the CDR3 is TGTGCCAGCAGTTTAATTGGACAGGCCAACGTCCTGACTTTC.

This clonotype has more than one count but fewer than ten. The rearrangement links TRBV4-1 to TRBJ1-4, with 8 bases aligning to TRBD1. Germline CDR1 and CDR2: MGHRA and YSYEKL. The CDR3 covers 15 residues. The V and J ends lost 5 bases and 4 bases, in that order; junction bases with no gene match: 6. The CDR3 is CASSTGQGRNEKLFF. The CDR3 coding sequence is TGCGCCAGCAGCACAGGACAGGGCCGTAATGAAAAACTGTTTTTT.

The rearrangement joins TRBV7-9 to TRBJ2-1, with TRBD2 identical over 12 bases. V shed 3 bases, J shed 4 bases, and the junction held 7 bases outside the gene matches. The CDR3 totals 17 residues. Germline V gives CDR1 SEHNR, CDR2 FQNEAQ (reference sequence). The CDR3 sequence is CASSFSTSGSVYNEQFF. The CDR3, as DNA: TGTGCCAGCAGCTTTTCGACTAGCGGGAGTGTTTACAATGAGCAGTTCTTC.

CDR3 nucleotide sequence: TGTGCCAGCAGTTACCCCGTCGGACAGCCTTACCAAGAGACCCAGTACTTC. This gives the protein CASSYPVGQPYQETQYF. The chain joins TRBV6-2 or TRBV6-3 to TRBJ2-5; TRBD1 might be the D (6 bases). This CDR3 is built from 17 residues. The V end was cut by 2 bases, the J end by 0 bases, with 16 bases between. Germline V gene data show CDR1 as MNHEY and CDR2 as SVGEGT.

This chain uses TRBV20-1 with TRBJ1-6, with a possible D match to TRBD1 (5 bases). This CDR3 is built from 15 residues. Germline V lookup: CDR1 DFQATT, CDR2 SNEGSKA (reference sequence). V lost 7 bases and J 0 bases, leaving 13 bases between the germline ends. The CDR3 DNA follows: TGCAGTGTGGGCAGGGACTTCTCCTATAATTCACCCCTCCACTTT. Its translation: CSVGRDFSYNSPLHF.

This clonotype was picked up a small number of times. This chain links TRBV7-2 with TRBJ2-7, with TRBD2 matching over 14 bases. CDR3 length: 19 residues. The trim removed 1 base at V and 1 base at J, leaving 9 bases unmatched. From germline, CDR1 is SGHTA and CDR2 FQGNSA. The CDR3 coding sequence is TGTGCCAGCAGCTTAGGTCTTCGACTAGCGGGAGGGTTTTCCTACGAGCAGTACGTC. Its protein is CASSLGLRLAGGFSYEQYV.

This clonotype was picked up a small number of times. CDR3 sequence: CASRTIGTGGELFF. CDR3 sequence (DNA): TGTGCCAGCAGGACTATCGGGACAGGGGGGGAGCTGTTTTTT. The chain couples TRBV7-2 to TRBJ2-2; 9 positions agree with TRBD1. Germline V CDR1 and CDR2: SGHTA, FQGNSA. J lost 8 bases, V lost 6 bases, and 7 bases had no gene match. CDR3 length: 14 amino acids.

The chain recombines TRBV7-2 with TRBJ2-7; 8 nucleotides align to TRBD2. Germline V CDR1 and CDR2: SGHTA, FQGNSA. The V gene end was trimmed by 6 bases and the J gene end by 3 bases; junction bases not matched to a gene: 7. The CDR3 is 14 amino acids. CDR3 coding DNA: TGTGCCAGCAGGGACTCCGGGACTAGCTACGAGCAGTACTTC. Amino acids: CASRDSGTSYEQYF.

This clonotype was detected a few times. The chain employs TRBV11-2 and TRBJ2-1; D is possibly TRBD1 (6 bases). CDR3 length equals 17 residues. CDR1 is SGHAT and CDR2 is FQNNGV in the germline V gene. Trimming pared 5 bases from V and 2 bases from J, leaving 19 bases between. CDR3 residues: CASSLRGQRLTYNEQFF. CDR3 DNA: TGTGCCAGCAGCCTCCGAGGACAGCGCCTTACCTACAATGAGCAGTTCTTC.

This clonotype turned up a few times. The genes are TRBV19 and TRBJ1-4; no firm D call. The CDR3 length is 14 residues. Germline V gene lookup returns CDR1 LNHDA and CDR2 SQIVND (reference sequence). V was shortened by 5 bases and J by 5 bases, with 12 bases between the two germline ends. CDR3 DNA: TGTGCCAGTAGTTATACAGCCTCAAATGAAAAACTGTTTTTT. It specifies CASSYTASNEKLFF.